Below, one TCR beta chain is given with its context. The data were taken from a study of shared clonotypes between healthy human individuals. CD8 cells regarded as naive lacked CD45RO, were positively chosen for CCR7, and omitted terminally differentiated effector memory CD45RA+ cells. This CDR3 has 17 amino acids. Germline assignment: CDR1 MNHNS and CDR2 SASEGT. V shed 3 bases and J shed 2 bases, with 18 bases lying between them. This table comes from immunoSEQ multiplex PCR, and its TCRdb copy is limited to in-frame clones, with some not included. This table holds under 1 million clones, 80% to 95% found once.

The receptor comes from a man between 25 and 39 years old in good health. Sequencing was carried out using naive CD8+ T cells sorted from blood. V gene TRBV6-1 combines with J gene TRBJ2-3; D remains ambiguous. The CDR3 sequence: CASSDGDTPNPTDTQYF. CDR3 nucleotides: TGTGCCAGCAGTGATGGAGATACCCCAAACCCCACAGATACGCAGTATTTT.